This TCR beta chain is drawn from a study of T cell repertoires in ileal Crohn's disease. Study-level information: Median disease duration was around eight years; about 35% smoked at surgery.

Some clones are missing from TCRdb's copy, which holds only in-frame ones; the method was immunoSEQ multiplex PCR. This sample yields about 17,000 clones, of which less than 85% are seen a single time; under 13% belongs to the top ten. This clone appeared a single time. What it binds is unknown. The CDR3 length is 16 residues. Germline V gene data show CDR1 as ENHRY and CDR2 as SYGVKD. Trimming left V 0 bases short and J 0 bases short, with 10 bases between. General observations from the study: High-frequency clones were more common in sorted CD8 than CD4 cells. Endoscopic recurrence occurred in every patient whose clonality exceeded 26.8%. Active smokers at surgery had more clonal expansions than non-smokers.

This receptor was taken from an adult with Crohn's disease. Sequencing used ileal tissue. V is TRBV10-3 and J is TRBJ2-3; D remains unclear. The CDR3 nucleotides read TGTGCCATCAGTGAGTCGTACAGTTCTAGCACAGATACGCAGTATTTT. Translating gives CAISESYSSSTDTQYF.